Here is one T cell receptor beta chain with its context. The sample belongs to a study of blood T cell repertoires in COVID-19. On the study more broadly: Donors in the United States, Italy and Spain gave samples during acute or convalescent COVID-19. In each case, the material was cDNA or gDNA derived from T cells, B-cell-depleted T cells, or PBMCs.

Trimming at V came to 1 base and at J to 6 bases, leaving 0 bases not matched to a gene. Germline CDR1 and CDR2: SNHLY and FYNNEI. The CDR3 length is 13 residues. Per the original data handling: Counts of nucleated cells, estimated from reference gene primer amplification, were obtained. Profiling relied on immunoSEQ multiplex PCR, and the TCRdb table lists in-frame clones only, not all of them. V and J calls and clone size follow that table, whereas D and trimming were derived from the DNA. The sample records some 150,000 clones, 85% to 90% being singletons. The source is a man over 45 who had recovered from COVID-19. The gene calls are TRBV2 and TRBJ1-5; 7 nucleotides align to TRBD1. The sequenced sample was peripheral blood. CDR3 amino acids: CASSEEGAQPQHF. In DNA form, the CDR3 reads TGTGCCAGCAGTGAAGAGGGGGCTCAGCCCCAGCATTTT.